The 5 T cell receptor beta chains below all came from one sample that was sequenced in a study of cytomegalovirus exposure and HLA in healthy donors. Researchers ran the PCR with 60 Vbeta and 13 Jbeta primers. The assay was immunoSEQ multiplex PCR, and TCRdb's table has in-frame clones only and misses some. The sample shows roughly 140,000 clones, under 85% of them seen only once. The sample was PBMCs. The source is a woman aged 40 to 50 in good health and CMV-seropositive.

The chain couples TRBV10-1 to TRBJ2-5; the D gene is possibly TRBD2 (7 bases). Germline V gives CDR1 WNHNN, CDR2 SYGVQD (reference sequence). There are 16 residues in the CDR3. V dropped 1 base and J dropped 1 base, with 13 bases sitting between them. CDR3 protein: CASSELAGASQETQYF. The CDR3 bases are TGCGCCAGCAGTGAGTTGGCGGGGGCCTCCCAAGAGACCCAGTACTTC.

The V gene is TRBV25-1, the J gene TRBJ1-5; 9 bases line up with TRBD1. CDR3 length: 13 amino acids. Trimming removed 4 bases from V and 7 bases from J; junction bases left unmatched: 2. Germline V gene sequence: CDR1 MGHDK, CDR2 SYGVNS. This CDR3 is CASSGDRAQPQHF. The CDR3, as DNA: TGTGCCAGCAGTGGGGACAGGGCGCAGCCCCAGCATTTT.

The gene calls are TRBV2 and TRBJ2-7; 10 nucleotides match TRBD1. The CDR3 extends over 15 amino acids. The V and J ends lost 10 bases and 6 bases, in that order; junction bases with no gene match: 15. The germline gives CDR1 SNHLY, CDR2 FYNNEI. In DNA form, the CDR3 reads TGTGCCACTCTAATTGATGGACAGGGGGTTTCCGAGCAGTACTTC. As protein: CATLIDGQGVSEQYF.

This clone was seen a handful of times. The chain employs TRBV5-4 and TRBJ2-1; 13 positions agree with TRBD2. There are 16 residues in the CDR3. Germline CDR1 reads SGHNT; CDR2 reads YYREEE (reference sequence). J gave up 6 bases and V 4 bases, and 7 bases lay outside the gene matches. This chain's CDR3 is CASSPRLAGGLNEQFF. CDR3 in DNA: TGTGCCAGCAGCCCACGACTAGCGGGGGGCCTCAATGAGCAGTTCTTC.

This clone came up a few times. J is TRBJ1-1 and V is TRBV6-6, with a weak D call TRBD1 (6 bases). CDR1 is MNHNY, CDR2 SVGAGI, per germline (reference sequence). This CDR3 is 13 amino acids long. The ends were cut back, 5 bases at V and 2 bases at J, with 9 bases in the middle. The CDR3 region is CASSDRFNTEAFF. Here the CDR3 DNA reads TGTGCCAGCAGTGACAGGTTTAACACTGAAGCTTTCTTT.